The entry below describes one T cell receptor beta chain. Its matching antigen is unknown. This specimen belongs to a study of cytomegalovirus exposure and HLA in healthy donors. Study-wide findings and caveats: Analyzed later, most CMV-associated TCR beta chains appeared HLA-restricted. Later findings reportedly placed an Asian-associated ancestry cluster below the roughly 700-donor mean for N-insertions. About 90% or about 30% of the time was how often most TCR beta V segments were productive, according to an earlier analysis. As a later analysis revealed, the rate of TCR association differed by HLA locus, with DRB1 most and HLA-C fewest.

60 Vbeta and 13 Jbeta primers were used in PCR. Repertoires were generated with immunoSEQ multiplex PCR, while TCRdb's copy carries only in-frame clones and drops some. The profile shows approximately 140,000 clones, about four fifths of them singletons. Deletions cut 6 bases from V and 7 bases from J, with 10 bases between. The CDR3 has 12 amino acids. Looked up from germline, CDR1 is PRHDT and CDR2 is FYEKMQ (reference sequence). Sequences were obtained from PBMCs. The receptor's source is a man in his forties in good health and CMV-seropositive. The V gene is TRBV13, the J gene TRBJ1-5, with D possibly matching TRBD1 (6 bases). In nucleotides, the CDR3 is TGTGCCAGCAGTGATGGGGGCCAGCCCCAGCATTTT. Its translation: CASSDGGQPQHF.